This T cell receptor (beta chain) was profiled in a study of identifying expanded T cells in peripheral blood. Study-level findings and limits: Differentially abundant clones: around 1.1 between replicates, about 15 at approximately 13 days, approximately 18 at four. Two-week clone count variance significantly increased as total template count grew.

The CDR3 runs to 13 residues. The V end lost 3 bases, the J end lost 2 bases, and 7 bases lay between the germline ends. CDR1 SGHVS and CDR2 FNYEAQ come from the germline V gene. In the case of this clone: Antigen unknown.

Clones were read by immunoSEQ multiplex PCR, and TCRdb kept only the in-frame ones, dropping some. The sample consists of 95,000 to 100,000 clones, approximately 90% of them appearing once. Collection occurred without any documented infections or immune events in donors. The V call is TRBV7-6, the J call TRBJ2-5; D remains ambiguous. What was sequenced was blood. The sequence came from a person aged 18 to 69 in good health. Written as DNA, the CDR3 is TGTGCCAGCAGCTTCACAGAACAAGAGACCCAGTACTTC. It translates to CASSFTEQETQYF.